Listed here are 16 T cell receptor beta chains from one sample, sequenced in a study of human T cells and chemical hapten exposure (dated by TCRdb to the early 2020s). The sample's time point, from its label and the paper: pre-sensitization, week 0. The treatment or condition label of this sample denotes: therapeutic diphenylcyclopropenone sensitization with weekly scalp DPC. Library preparation employed RACE. The data were produced on a NextSeq 500. Through fastp at Q25 and MiXCR, TCRdb rebuilt clones from the public reads, retaining in-frame beta chains. Rows matching on CDR3 protein sequence are summarized as one entry with the most common DNA and genes. This sample is represented by some 70,000 distinct CDR3 sequences; approximately 9.9% of them were singletons. The ten largest clones capture approximately 5.2% of the sample. The specimen was whole blood, collected in connection with sensitization to the hapten diphenylcyclopropenone (DPC). Receptors originate from a woman in her forties or fifties with alopecia areata. Some clones in this sample may be carry-over from other donors' samples.

Note on this clonotype: Given a much more abundant clone one base away, this may be a read error. This chain joins TRBV2 and TRBJ2-4; D possibly corresponds to TRBD1 (6 bases). V lost 5 bases to trimming and J lost 5 bases, with 16 bases between them. CDR1 is SNHLY and CDR2 is FYNNEI in the germline V gene. CDR3 length: 15 residues. CDR3 loop: CASSILEQGQNIQYF. In nucleotides, the CDR3 is TGTGCCAGCAGTATTCTTGAACAGGGCCAAAACATTCAGTACTTC.

The CDR3 DNA follows: TGTGCCAGCAGCTTAAGAATGGACATCCCCGGGGAGCTGTTTTTT. This encodes CASSLRMDIPGELFF. The genes are TRBV7-8 and TRBJ2-2; tentatively, D is TRBD1 (5 bases). The germline gives CDR1 SGHVS, CDR2 FQNEAQ. Trimming removed 2 bases from V and 6 bases from J, with 13 bases in between. The CDR3 is 15 amino acids.

This clonotype has a handful of counts. The CDR3 region is CSAGGGNEKLFF. CDR3 in DNA: TGCAGCGCGGGAGGAGGCAATGAAAAACTGTTTTTT. The chain uses TRBV29-1 and TRBJ1-4; D unclear. There are 12 residues in the CDR3. The germline V and J ends were trimmed by 7 bases and 5 bases, with 11 bases remaining between them. Per the germline V gene, CDR1 is SQVTM and CDR2 is ANQGSEA.

This clonotype has a count of ten or more. This chain joins TRBV20-1 and TRBJ2-7, with 8 bases fitting TRBD1. The length of the CDR3 is 15 residues. V lost 5 bases, J lost 7 bases, and 16 bases stayed unmatched. The germline gives CDR1 DFQATT, CDR2 SNEGSKA (reference sequence). The CDR3 loop is CSARSSRTGTREQYF. CDR3 bases: TGCAGTGCTCGCTCTTCAAGGACAGGGACCCGGGAGCAGTACTTC.

This clonotype was recorded a few times. The chain links TRBV5-1 to TRBJ2-1; TRBD2 matches at 7 bases. The junction had 14 bases not matched to a gene; V was cut back by 2 bases and J by 0 bases. Germline V CDR1 and CDR2: SGHRS, YFSETQ. This CDR3 has 19 residues. CDR3: CASSLGLGLRRNSYNEQFF. The CDR3 nucleotides are TGCGCCAGCAGCTTAGGACTAGGTTTACGGCGGAACTCCTACAATGAGCAGTTCTTC.

This clonotype has at least ten counts. This chain uses TRBV27 with TRBJ2-5; 9 nucleotides match TRBD1. J was trimmed by 5 bases and V by 6 bases; bases with no gene match: 10. The CDR3 loop spans 15 amino acids. The V gene's germline CDR1 is MNHEY and CDR2 SMNVEV (reference sequence). CDR3 bases: TGTGCCAGCAGGGAGATACAGGGGGCGAAGGAGACCCAGTACTTC. Its protein product is CASREIQGAKETQYF.

Many counts were recorded for this clonotype. This chain connects TRBV29-1 to TRBJ2-3; 10 bases align to TRBD1. This CDR3 region has 13 residues. V shed 7 bases and J 4 bases; nucleotides not matched to a gene: 5. The germline V gene encodes CDR1 SQVTM and CDR2 ANQGSEA. CDR3 protein: CSGGDRGPDTQYF. Written as DNA, the CDR3 is TGCAGCGGAGGGGACAGGGGCCCAGATACGCAGTATTTT.

This clonotype has a count of ten or more. V gene TRBV12-2 combines with J gene TRBJ1-5; TRBD1, the table's D call, was not compared with the DNA. TRBV12-2 is termed a pseudogene. The CDR3 spans 12 residues. CDR3 coding DNA: TGTGCAAGTCGCTTGGGGGTCCAGCCCCAGCATTTT. Translated: CASRLGVQPQHF.

This clonotype was seen at least ten times. The chain links TRBV18 to TRBJ1-3; D remains ambiguous. CDR3 length: 18 residues. Germline V gene lookup returns CDR1 KGHSH and CDR2 LQKENI. V was cut by 2 bases and J by 4 bases, with 21 bases left in between. The CDR3 sequence is CASSPTGPEAVAGNTIYF. CDR3 DNA sequence: TGTGCCAGCTCACCAACGGGCCCAGAGGCAGTCGCAGGAAACACCATATATTTT.

The rearrangement links TRBV29-1 to TRBJ2-5; D gene ambiguous. The V gene lost 3 bases and the J gene lost 1 base, with 6 bases spanning the gap. The germline gives CDR1 SQVTM, CDR2 ANQGSEA. The CDR3 consists of 12 residues. CDR3 sequence: CSVDPVQETQYF. As DNA, the CDR3 is TGCAGCGTTGATCCAGTCCAAGAGACCCAGTACTTC.

At least ten counts were recorded for this clonotype. The genes are TRBV28 and TRBJ2-7, with 10 bases identical to TRBD1. V lost 6 bases to trimming and J lost 4 bases; unmatched junction nucleotides: 6. The CDR3 sequence is 14 residues long. Germline V gives CDR1 MDHEN, CDR2 SYDVKM. CDR3 in amino acids: CASSYGTGVYEQYF. The DNA for the CDR3 is TGTGCCAGCAGCTACGGGACAGGGGTTTACGAGCAGTACTTC.

A few counts support this clonotype. The V call is TRBV12-3 or TRBV12-4, the J call TRBJ1-6, with 7 nucleotides matching TRBD1. V was pared by 6 bases and J by 6 bases, with 2 bases of the junction left unmatched. This CDR3 is built from 13 residues. CDR3 sequence: CASRRDSNSPLHF. The CDR3 region has the DNA TGTGCCAGCAGACGGGACAGTAATTCACCCCTCCACTTT.

Ten or more counts support this clonotype. This chain connects TRBV5-1 to TRBJ1-4; maybe TRBD1 (6 bases). Germline V gene data show CDR1 as SGHRS and CDR2 as YFSETQ. The CDR3 is made up of 14 amino acids. Trimming cost V 0 bases and J 8 bases, with 11 bases left between them. CDR3 sequence: CASSLEQGGEKLFF. DNA of the CDR3: TGCGCCAGCAGCTTGGAACAGGGAGGGGAAAAACTGTTTTTT.

The chain links TRBV29-1 to TRBJ1-1; a weak D match, TRBD1 (5 bases). Trimming stripped 6 bases from V and 7 bases from J, with 12 bases between. CDR3 length: 11 residues. In germline, CDR1 is SQVTM, CDR2 ANQGSEA. CDR3 sequence reads: CSVWGFGEAFF. The CDR3 DNA reads as TGCAGCGTGTGGGGGTTCGGTGAAGCTTTCTTT.

V gene TRBV14 combines with J gene TRBJ2-1, with 8 positions matching TRBD2. Trimming at V came to 4 bases and at J to 1 base, leaving 15 bases not matched to a gene. Germline V gene lookup returns CDR1 SGHDN and CDR2 FVKESK. The CDR3 has 19 amino acids. This CDR3 reads CASSPLSGLREGSYNEQFF. CDR3 coding DNA: TGTGCCAGCAGCCCTTTATCGGGTTTACGGGAGGGTTCCTACAATGAGCAGTTCTTC.

In this sample, this clonotype turned up many times. The DNA for the CDR3 is TGTGCCAGCAGTGAAGGGACAGGGGGATACATTCAGTACTTC. The encoded protein is CASSEGTGGYIQYF. The chain carries TRBV2 and TRBJ2-4; 10 nucleotides agree with TRBD1. J gave up 8 bases and V 1 base, and 2 bases lay outside the gene matches. The CDR3 length is 14 residues. Per germline, CDR1 SNHLY and CDR2 FYNNEI. The complete variable domain, with remaining parts taken from reference TRBV2 and TRBJ2-4, reads EPEVTQTPSHQVTQMGQEVILRCVPISNHLYFYWYRQILGQKVEFLVSFYNNEISEKSEIFDDQFSVERPDGSNFTLKIRSTKLEDSAMYFCASSEGTGGYIQYFGAGTRLSVL.